Sequencing of this T cell receptor beta chain was carried out in a study of T cell repertoires in cytomegalovirus infection. Study overall: Matching HLA type, along with CMV infection, was indicated by public TCR beta signatures.

CDR3 length equals 15 residues. In germline, CDR1 is SGHNT, CDR2 YYREEE (reference sequence). V shed 1 base, J shed 7 bases, and the junction held 6 bases outside the gene matches. Using its own MiXCR run on the reads, TCRdb lists one record per CDR3 protein. The table has 450,000 to 550,000 distinct CDR3 sequences, about 42% seen once. With regard to this clonotype: The antigen remains unidentified.

Study findings and constraints: The ex vivo response was dominated by HLA-C-restricted CMV-specific TCR beta clonotypes.

The chain has TRBV5-4 and TRBJ2-2; TRBD2 matches at 8 bases. The sequence was obtained from a human donor in good health (CMV status not recorded). Some clones in this sample may be carry-over from other donors' samples. The sample was cultured PBMCs, taken from culture after CMV antigen stimulation. The CDR3 reads CASSLSQREIGELFF. The CDR3 DNA sequence: TGTGCCAGCAGCTTGAGTCAGCGGGAGATCGGGGAGCTGTTTTTT.